Shown below are 21 T cell receptor beta chains from a single sample sequenced in a study of blood T cells in healthy people across ages. It was with a sample-barcoded 5' primer and a J-beta primer mix that a second PCR of about 7 to 12 cycles was run. MiXCR, applied by TCRdb to the 5' RACE reads, yields one record per CDR3 protein. The sample records 1.5 million to 2 million distinct CDR3 sequences, roughly 49% being singletons. The sequenced material came from blood. All receptors derive from a woman aged 35 to 49 in good health.

This clonotype was counted once. The chain employs TRBV29-1 and TRBJ2-1; 7 nucleotides match TRBD2. Germline values: CDR1 SQVTM, CDR2 ANQGSEA. The CDR3 totals 16 residues. V shed 7 bases and J 3 bases; nucleotides not matched to a gene: 15. Here the CDR3 reads CSAAGEGAILYNEQFF. CDR3 bases: TGCAGCGCCGCGGGGGAAGGGGCGATCCTCTACAATGAGCAGTTCTTC.

The chain's CDR3 is CASSKAQATVVMQGPTDTQYF. In DNA form, the CDR3 reads TGTGCCAGCAGCAAAGCGCAAGCGACGGTGGTTATGCAGGGCCCCACAGATACGCAGTATTTT. The V gene is TRBV21-1, the J gene TRBJ2-3; the table's D call of TRBD2 was not tested on the DNA. TRBV21-1 is flagged as a pseudogene. This CDR3 has 21 amino acids.

Notes on this clonotype: Relative to the germline gene, one junction end is altered; a read error may explain this. The chain's CDR3 is CASSPDRGASNEQFF. The CDR3 nucleotides are TGTGCTAGCAGCCCCGACAGGGGGGCCTCCAATGAGCAGTTCTTC. The chain is built from TRBV7-7 and TRBJ2-1, with 9 positions matching TRBD1. Germline V gives CDR1 SSHAT, CDR2 FNYEAQ (reference sequence). The CDR3 is 15 amino acids.

This chain's CDR3 is CSAPKSGPKFSGANVLTF. CDR3 DNA sequence: TGCAGTGCTCCCAAATCCGGACCCAAATTCTCTGGGGCCAACGTCCTGACTTTC. This sequence joins TRBV20-1 and TRBJ2-6; D is ambiguous. The CDR3 covers 18 residues. Trimming left V 5 bases short and J 0 bases short, with 20 bases between. Germline V gives CDR1 DFQATT, CDR2 SNEGSKA (reference sequence).

This clonotype has just a few counts. The chain is built from TRBV20-1 and TRBJ2-3; D uncertain. Germline-derived CDR1 and CDR2 are DFQATT and SNEGSKA (reference sequence). The CDR3 is 11 residues long. The V gene lost 7 bases and the J gene lost 6 bases, with 11 bases spanning the gap. DNA for the CDR3: TGCAGTGGGACCCTATTGGATACGCAGTATTTT. Encoded protein: CSGTLLDTQYF.

The rearrangement uses TRBV15 and TRBJ2-3, with D unresolved. CDR1 LNHNV and CDR2 YYDKDF come from the germline V gene (reference sequence). Between the trimmed V and J ends, which lost 2 bases and 4 bases, there was a span of 16 bases. The CDR3 length is 16 residues. CDR3 region: CATSRLAVALADTQYF. The CDR3 region has the DNA TGTGCCACCAGCAGACTTGCGGTGGCTCTGGCAGATACGCAGTATTTT.

The CDR3 spells CASRLRLRTDSTDTQYF. CDR3 bases: TGTGCCAGCAGATTGCGCTTACGGACGGATAGCACAGATACGCAGTATTTT. The chain carries TRBV6-2 or TRBV6-3 and TRBJ2-3; D gene ambiguous. CDR3 size: 17 residues. V was trimmed by 6 bases and J by 0 bases, leaving 19 bases between them. CDR1 and CDR2 (germline): MNHEY, SVGEGT.

The V gene is TRBV20-1, the J gene TRBJ1-2, with a tentative D call TRBD1 (5 bases). Trimming removed 5 bases from V and 5 bases from J, with 24 bases in between. The length of the CDR3 is 16 residues. Germline V gives CDR1 DFQATT, CDR2 SNEGSKA (reference sequence). CDR3 sequence (DNA): TGCAGTGCTCCCCGGGACTCTGCTTTGAAGGGATATGGCTACACCTTC. This translates into CSAPRDSALKGYGYTF.

The J gene is TRBJ2-5, the V gene TRBV29-1, with TRBD2 matching 7 bases. Trimming cost V 7 bases and J 2 bases; bases outside gene matches: 7. The CDR3 consists of 13 residues. Germline V CDR1 and CDR2: SQVTM, ANQGSEA. CDR3 amino acids: CSAGLGGQETQYF. The CDR3 DNA reads as TGCAGCGCCGGCCTGGGGGGGCAAGAGACCCAGTACTTC.

The CDR3 DNA sequence: TGTGCCAGCAGTTTCGACAGGGCTTTAAGCTCCTACGAGCAGTACTTC. Encoded protein: CASSFDRALSSYEQYF. The chain employs TRBV28 and TRBJ2-7; 7 bases are a match to TRBD1. The germline CDR1 and CDR2 sequences are MDHEN and SYDVKM. The trim removed 3 bases at V and 0 bases at J, leaving 8 bases unmatched. This CDR3 has 16 residues.

V is TRBV3-1 and J is TRBJ1-4, with D unresolved. The CDR3 runs to 16 residues. Trimming left V 4 bases short and J 3 bases short, with 15 bases between. Looked up from germline, CDR1 is LGHDT and CDR2 is YNNKEL (reference sequence). Written as DNA, the CDR3 is TGTGCCAGCAGCCCCCCGACCGCGACTGCTAATGAAAAACTGTTTTTT. This encodes CASSPPTATANEKLFF.

V is TRBV29-1 and J is TRBJ2-2, with a tentative D call TRBD2 (6 bases). Trimming removed 6 bases at V and 1 base at J, with 15 bases between. The germline V gene has CDR1 SQVTM and CDR2 ANQGSEA. CDR3 size: 15 residues. The CDR3 region is CSVGVGGVNTGELFF. Here the CDR3 DNA reads TGCAGCGTGGGGGTGGGGGGTGTGAACACCGGGGAGCTGTTTTTT.

This chain links TRBV6-6 with TRBJ2-7, with D unclear. The CDR3 consists of 14 residues. Germline lookup yields CDR1 MNHNY and CDR2 SVGAGI (reference sequence). Trimming shortened V by 2 bases and J by 4 bases, and 12 bases separated the two germline ends. The CDR3 bases are TGTGCCAGCAGTTACAACGGAGACGGTTACGAGCAGTACTTC. This translates into CASSYNGDGYEQYF.

The genes are TRBV24-1 and TRBJ2-1, with D perhaps TRBD2 (7 bases). V lost 4 bases and J lost 7, with 19 bases in between. The CDR3 is 16 amino acids. Per the germline V gene, CDR1 is KGHDR and CDR2 is SFDVKD. The CDR3 region has the DNA TGTGCCACCAGTGACCCTGGGGGGGCGTTGGATAATGAGCAGTTCTTC. Translated: CATSDPGGALDNEQFF.

This clonotype showed up just once. The chain couples TRBV24-1 to TRBJ2-4, with D unresolved. The better agreement between TRBJ2-7 and the DNA end casts doubt on the J call. Looked up from germline, CDR1 is KGHDR and CDR2 is SFDVKD. The CDR3 runs to 15 residues. The CDR3 nucleotides are TGTGCCACCAGTGATTTGGGCAGGTTGCCCGACGAGCAGTACTTC. This sequence encodes CATSDLGRLPDEQYF.

A few counts support this clonotype. The rearrangement uses TRBV12-5 and TRBJ1-2; perhaps TRBD1 as D (6 bases). V gave up 7 bases and J gave up 4 bases, with 16 bases separating them. The CDR3 has 14 amino acids. Germline V lookup: CDR1 LGHNT, CDR2 FRNRAP. This chain's CDR3 is CASAPGQSLYGYTF. DNA of the CDR3: TGTGCTAGTGCCCCCGGACAGTCCCTCTATGGCTACACCTTC.

This chain connects TRBV27 to TRBJ2-5, with D possibly being TRBD2 (6 bases). The V gene's germline CDR1 is MNHEY and CDR2 SMNVEV (reference sequence). This CDR3 comprises 15 residues. Between the trimmed V and J ends, which lost 6 bases and 1 base, there was a span of 15 bases. This chain's CDR3 is CASSQNRGTQETQYF. The CDR3 region has the DNA TGTGCCAGCAGCCAGAACCGGGGGACCCAAGAGACCCAGTACTTC.

The chain is built from TRBV24-1 and TRBJ2-6, with D possibly TRBD1 on 6 matching bases. The V end lost 7 bases, the J end lost 0 bases, and 15 bases lay between the germline ends. The CDR3 length is 17 residues. Germline CDR1 KGHDR, CDR2 SFDVKD. CDR3 sequence: CATRNRDIFSGANVLTF. CDR3 coding DNA: TGTGCCACCAGAAACCGGGACATCTTCTCTGGGGCCAACGTCCTGACTTTC.

This clonotype came up once. The V gene is TRBV6-2 or TRBV6-3, the J gene TRBJ2-1; D not resolved. The CDR3 spans 14 residues. V lost 4 bases and J 6 bases, leaving 13 bases between the germline ends. The germline gives CDR1 MNHEY, CDR2 SVGEGT. CDR3 in amino acids: CASSWDKTFNEQFF. The CDR3 DNA sequence: TGTGCCAGCAGTTGGGATAAGACCTTCAATGAGCAGTTCTTC.

There are a few counts of this clonotype. V is TRBV5-1 and J is TRBJ1-5; D is unclear. Germline CDR1 and CDR2: SGHRS and YFSETQ. This CDR3 contains 14 residues. The ends were cut back, 0 bases at V and 2 bases at J, with 6 bases in the middle. In nucleotides, the CDR3 is TGCGCCAGCAGCTTGGATCCGGGCAATCAGCCCCAGCATTTT. The encoded protein is CASSLDPGNQPQHF.

The chain is built from TRBV7-2 and TRBJ2-5; maybe TRBD1 (6 bases). V was pared by 0 bases and J by 11 bases, with 19 bases between. Germline CDR1 and CDR2: SGHTA and FQGNSA. The CDR3 totals 15 residues. CDR3 sequence: CASSLAGQLYNEQYF. The CDR3 DNA is TGTGCCAGCAGCTTAGCAGGACAGCTTTACAATGAGCAGTACTTC.